Listed below are T cell receptor beta chains from one sample, sequenced in a study of technical replicates of blood from a handful of donors. The table came from immunoSEQ multiplex PCR; TCRdb's copy has only in-frame clones and leaves some out. This table has fewer than 100,000 clones, over 85% appearing once. What was sequenced was T cells isolated from PBMCs. The source is a human donor in good health. CDR3s include the opening cysteine and the closing phenylalanine or tryptophan. A D gene is named only where the DNA matches it firmly. Clone size is given for some rows only: seen once, a few or many times, or a class if the clone is expanded.

TRBV5-1	-	-	14	TRBJ1-1	TGCGCCAGCAGCTTGGACAATCCGAACACTGAAGCTTTCTTT	CASSLDNPNTEAFF
TRBV28	TRBD2	-	15	TRBJ2-7	TGTGCCAGCAGTCACCCTAGCGGGGTCTCCTACGAGCAGTACTTC	CASSHPSGVSYEQYF
TRBV13	TRBD2	-	15	TRBJ2-1	TGTGCCAGCAGCTTAGGACTAGCGGGCTACAATGAGCAGTTCTTC	CASSLGLAGYNEQFF
TRBV7-8	-	-	14	TRBJ2-3	TGTGCCAGCAGTCTTTGGACAGTCACAGATACGCAGTATTTT	CASSLWTVTDTQYF
TRBV30	TRBD2	-	15	TRBJ2-1	TGTGCCTGGAGTTCCGGGACTAGCCCGTACAATGAGCAGTTCTTC	CAWSSGTSPYNEQFF
TRBV7-9	-	once	16	TRBJ2-3	TGTGCCAGCAGCTCATTTGGTTTAGCTACCACAGATACGCAGTATTTT	CASSSFGLATTDTQYF
TRBV19	TRBD1	-	14	TRBJ1-1	TGTGCCAGTAGTATAGTCCAGGGGGCCTCTGAAGCTTTCTTT	CASSIVQGASEAFF
TRBV11-3	TRBD1	-	12	TRBJ2-7	TGTGCCAGCGCACTAGGACAGGGCGAGCAGTACTTC	CASALGQGEQYF
TRBV7-2	TRBD1	-	15	TRBJ2-1	TGTGCCAGCAGCTCTCTCGACAGGGTAGGGGATGAGCAGTTCTTC	CASSSLDRVGDEQFF
TRBV6-5	TRBD1	-	15	TRBJ2-2	TGTGCCAGCAGTCCTACCGGGACAGGGGACGGGGAGCTGTTTTTT	CASSPTGTGDGELFF
TRBV9	-	-	15	TRBJ1-1	TGTGCCAGCAGCCCTTCGGGGGGGGGAGGAACTGAAGCTTTCTTT	CASSPSGGGGTEAFF
TRBV19	-	-	14	TRBJ2-7	TGTGCCAGTAGTTTACAGGGAAAAGGCTACGAGCAGTACTTC	CASSLQGKGYEQYF
TRBV2	-	-	12	TRBJ2-5	TGTGCCAGCAACCGCGGCCAAGAGACCCAGTACTTC	CASNRGQETQYF
TRBV7-2	TRBD1	-	15	TRBJ2-7	TGTGCCAGCAGCTGGGCCGGGACAGGGCTGGGCGAGCAGTACTTC	CASSWAGTGLGEQYF
TRBV19	TRBD1	once	16	TRBJ1-3	TGTGCCAGTAGTCTTTCAACCGGGACAGGTAGAAACACCATATATTTT	CASSLSTGTGRNTIYF
TRBV19	-	-	13	TRBJ2-7	TGTGCCAGTAGTATTGACTACGGTTACGAGCAGTACTTC	CASSIDYGYEQYF
TRBV21-1	-	-	16	TRBJ1-1	TGTGCCAGCAGCAAAAAGGCCCAGGGGTTTGACACTGAAGCTTTCTTT	CASSKKAQGFDTEAFF
TRBV9	-	-	14	TRBJ1-3	TGTGCCAGCAGCCGAGGCACCGCTGGAAACACCATATATTTT	CASSRGTAGNTIYF
TRBV5-4	-	-	15	TRBJ2-7	TGTGCCAGCAGCTTTCTGGCAGAGGGTAACTACGAGCAGTACTTC	CASSFLAEGNYEQYF
TRBV5-4	-	-	13	TRBJ1-2	TGTGCCAGCAGCTCTGACAGAGACTATGGCTACACCTTC	CASSSDRDYGYTF
TRBV7-2	-	once	15	TRBJ1-5	TGTGCCAGCAGCTTATATCGGACAACCAATCAGCCCCAGCATTTT	CASSLYRTTNQPQHF
TRBV27	TRBD1	-	12	TRBJ2-7	TGTGCCAGCGAGGGGGCGGGCTACGAGCAGTACTTC	CASEGAGYEQYF
TRBV9	-	-	15	TRBJ2-5	TGTGCCAGCAGCGTAGTTGGGTCGAAGCGGGAGACCCAGTACTTC	CASSVVGSKRETQYF
TRBV19	-	-	14	TRBJ2-7	TGTGCCAGTAGTATACAGGGCAGGGCAGGCGAGCAGTACTTC	CASSIQGRAGEQYF
TRBV29-1	-	-	11	TRBJ2-7	TGCAGCGCCACTAGAGACTACGAGCAGTACTTC	CSATRDYEQYF
TRBV28	-	-	16	TRBJ2-1	TGTGCCAGCAGTTTATCCTTCGGGACACCCTACAATGAGCAGTTCTTC	CASSLSFGTPYNEQFF
TRBV5-5	TRBD1	-	14	TRBJ1-5	TGTGCCAGCAGCCCGACAGGGCCATGGGAGCCCCAGCATTTT	CASSPTGPWEPQHF
TRBV7-8	TRBD2	once	17	TRBJ2-1	TGTGCCAGCAGCTCGGGACTAGCGGGAGACTTCTACAATGAGCAGTTCTTC	CASSSGLAGDFYNEQFF
TRBV6-5	TRBD1	-	14	TRBJ1-2	TGTGCCAGCAGTTACGGACAGGGGAACTATGGCTACACCTTC	CASSYGQGNYGYTF
TRBV18	TRBD2	-	16	TRBJ2-2	TGTGCCAGCTCGATTGGACTAGCGGAGAACACCGGGGAGCTGTTTTTT	CASSIGLAENTGELFF
TRBV7-2	-	-	13	TRBJ2-4	TGTGCCAGCAGCTTTATTGTCGAAAACATTCAGTACTTC	CASSFIVENIQYF
TRBV6-5	-	-	15	TRBJ1-1	TGTGCCAGCACCCCCCGCCAGACAGCCGGCACTGAAGCTTTCTTT	CASTPRQTAGTEAFF
TRBV9	-	-	15	TRBJ1-3	TGTGCCAGCAGCGGAGGACAGTCCTCTGGAAACACCATATATTTT	CASSGGQSSGNTIYF
TRBV5-5	TRBD2	-	15	TRBJ2-3	TGTGCCAGCAGCTTGGACGCTAGCGGGACAAATACGCAGTATTTT	CASSLDASGTNTQYF
TRBV7-3	TRBD2	-	16	TRBJ2-3	TGTGCCAGCAGCCGTTTACTAGCGGGAGGGCCAGATACGCAGTATTTT	CASSRLLAGGPDTQYF
TRBV19	-	-	14	TRBJ1-4	TGTGCCAGTAGCCGACAGAGTTCAAATGAAAAACTGTTTTTT	CASSRQSSNEKLFF
TRBV9	TRBD1	-	15	TRBJ1-4	TGTGCCAGCAGTACGGGTACAGGGGAGGTTGAAAAACTGTTTTTT	CASSTGTGEVEKLFF
TRBV11-3	-	-	15	TRBJ1-3	TGTGCCAGCAGCTTAGCAGGAACTTCTGGAAACACCATATATTTT	CASSLAGTSGNTIYF
TRBV28	TRBD2	-	14	TRBJ2-7	TGTGCCAGCAGCCTAACTAGCGGCTCCTACGAGCAGTACTTC	CASSLTSGSYEQYF
TRBV6-1	-	-	12	TRBJ2-1	TGTGCCAACGCGGGGAGATACAATGAGCAGTTCTTC	CANAGRYNEQFF
TRBV5-8	TRBD1	-	14	TRBJ2-7	TGTGCCAGCAGCTTGGGACAGGGGTTCTACGAGCAGTACTTC	CASSLGQGFYEQYF
TRBV9	-	-	13	TRBJ2-3	TGTGCCAGCAGCGTAGTATCGGGAGATACGCAGTATTTT	CASSVVSGDTQYF
TRBV28	TRBD1	-	19	TRBJ1-3	TGTGCCAGCAGTTTATGGCCGACAGGGTCCGATTTTTCTGGAAACACCATATATTTT	CASSLWPTGSDFSGNTIYF
TRBV23-1	TRBD1	-	13	TRBJ2-1	TGCGCCAGCATGGGACAGGGGGGCAATGAGCAGTTCTTC	CASMGQGGNEQFF
TRBV11-2	-	-	14	TRBJ2-1	TGTGCCAGCAGCTTAGCAGGGGCGCTAAATGAGCAGTTCTTC	CASSLAGALNEQFF
TRBV4-3	-	-	16	TRBJ1-5	TGCGCCAGCAGCCAAGATGACAGTACCCGTTCTTTGGCCCAGCATTTT	CASSQDDSTRSLAQHF
TRBV19	-	-	11	TRBJ1-2	TGTGCCAGTATTTCAATTTATGGCTACACCTTC	CASISIYGYTF
TRBV28	TRBD1	-	16	TRBJ1-4	TGTGCCAGCAGTTCCGGGACAGGAGCAACTAATGAAAAACTGTTTTTT	CASSSGTGATNEKLFF
TRBV5-4	-	-	16	TRBJ2-3	TGTGCCAGCAGCTTGGAAGCGAGTCCTAACACAGATACGCAGTATTTT	CASSLEASPNTDTQYF
TRBV7-9	TRBD1	-	13	TRBJ1-1	TGTGCCAGCAGCTACAGGGGAGGATCAGAAGCTTTCTTT	CASSYRGGSEAFF
TRBV10-3	-	-	14	TRBJ1-2	TGTGCCATCAGTAGCCGGGACATCGGCTATGGCTACACCTTC	CAISSRDIGYGYTF
TRBV27	TRBD2	once	14	TRBJ2-5	TGTGCCAGCAGTTTTCTAGCGGGAGGAGAGACCCAGTACTTC	CASSFLAGGETQYF
TRBV27	-	-	16	TRBJ2-5	TGTGCCAGCAGTTTTACTGGGGACACCGAGGGGGAGACCCAGTACTTC	CASSFTGDTEGETQYF
TRBV6-8	TRBD1	-	14	TRBJ2-7	TGTGCCAGCTCGACTAGGACAGGGGGCACCGAGCAGTACTTC	CASSTRTGGTEQYF
TRBV4-1	TRBD1	-	17	TRBJ2-7	TGCGCCAGCAGCCCCTTCTCATCCGGGACAGGAGAGGACGAGCAGTACTTC	CASSPFSSGTGEDEQYF